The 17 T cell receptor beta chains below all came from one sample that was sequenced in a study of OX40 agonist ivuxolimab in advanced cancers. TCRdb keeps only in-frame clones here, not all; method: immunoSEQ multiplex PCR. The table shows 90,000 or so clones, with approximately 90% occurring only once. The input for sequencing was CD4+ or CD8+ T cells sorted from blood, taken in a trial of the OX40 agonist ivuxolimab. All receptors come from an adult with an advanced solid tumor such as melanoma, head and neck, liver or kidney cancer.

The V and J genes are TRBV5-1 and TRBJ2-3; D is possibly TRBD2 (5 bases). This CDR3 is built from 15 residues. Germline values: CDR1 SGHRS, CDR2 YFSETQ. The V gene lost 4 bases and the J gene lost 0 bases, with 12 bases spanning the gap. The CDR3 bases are TGCGCCAGCAGCCCGAGTGGCGGGAGCACAGATACGCAGTATTTT. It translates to CASSPSGGSTDTQYF. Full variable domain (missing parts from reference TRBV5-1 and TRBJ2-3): KAGVTQTPRYLIKTRGQQVTLSCSPISGHRSVSWYQQTPGQGLQFLFEYFSETQRNKGNFPGRFSGRQFSNSRSEMNVSTLELGDSALYLCASSPSGGSTDTQYFGPGTRLTVL.

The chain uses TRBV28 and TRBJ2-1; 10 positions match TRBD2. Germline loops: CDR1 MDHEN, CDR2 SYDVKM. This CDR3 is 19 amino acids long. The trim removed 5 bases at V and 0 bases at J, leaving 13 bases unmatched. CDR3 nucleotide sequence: TGTGCCAGCAGTCCCGGTTGGGCTAGCGGGAGAGGCTCCTACAATGAGCAGTTCTTC. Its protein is CASSPGWASGRGSYNEQFF. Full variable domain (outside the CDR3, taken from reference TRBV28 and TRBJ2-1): DVKVTQSSRYLVKRTGEKVFLECVQDMDHENMFWYRQDPGLGLRLIYFSYDVKMKEKGDIPEGYSVSREKKERFSLILESASTNQTSMYLCASSPGWASGRGSYNEQFFGPGTRLTVL.

CDR3 nucleotides: TGTGCCAGCAGCTTATCCGGGACAGGGGGCTACGAGCAGTACTTC. Its translation is CASSLSGTGGYEQYF. The chain joins TRBV7-3 to TRBJ2-7, with 11 positions matching TRBD1. The CDR3 runs 15 residues. V was pared by 2 bases and J by 3 bases, with 3 bases of the junction left unmatched. Germline-derived CDR1 and CDR2 are SGHTA and FQGTGA.

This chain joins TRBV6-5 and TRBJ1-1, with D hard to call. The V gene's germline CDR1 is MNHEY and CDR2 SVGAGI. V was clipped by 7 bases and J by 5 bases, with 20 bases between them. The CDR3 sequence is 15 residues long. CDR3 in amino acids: CASTPPDGSRTEAFF. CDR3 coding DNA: TGTGCCAGCACACCACCGGACGGCAGCCGGACTGAAGCTTTCTTT.

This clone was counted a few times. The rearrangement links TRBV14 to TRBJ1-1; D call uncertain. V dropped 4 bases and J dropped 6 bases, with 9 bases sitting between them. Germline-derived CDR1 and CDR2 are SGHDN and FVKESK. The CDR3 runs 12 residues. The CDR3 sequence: CASSRWGPEAFF. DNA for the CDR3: TGTGCCAGCAGCCGATGGGGTCCTGAAGCTTTCTTT. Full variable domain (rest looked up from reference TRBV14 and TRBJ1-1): EAGVTQFPSHSVIEKGQTVTLRCDPISGHDNLYWYRRVMGKEIKFLLHFVKESKQDESGMPNNRFLAERTGGTYSTLKVQPAELEDSGVYFCASSRWGPEAFFGQGTRLTVV.

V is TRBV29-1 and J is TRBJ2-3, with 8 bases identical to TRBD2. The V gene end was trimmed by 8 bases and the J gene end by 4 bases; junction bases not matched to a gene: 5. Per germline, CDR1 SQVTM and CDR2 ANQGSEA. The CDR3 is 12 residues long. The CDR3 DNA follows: TGCAGCCCGGGAGGGCCCGCAGATACGCAGTATTTT. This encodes CSPGGPADTQYF.

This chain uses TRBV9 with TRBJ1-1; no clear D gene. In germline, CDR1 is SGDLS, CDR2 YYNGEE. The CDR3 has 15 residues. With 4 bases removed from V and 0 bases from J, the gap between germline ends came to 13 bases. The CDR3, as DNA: TGTGCCAGCAGCCCCCACAGCGGGGTGAACACTGAAGCTTTCTTT. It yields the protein CASSPHSGVNTEAFF.

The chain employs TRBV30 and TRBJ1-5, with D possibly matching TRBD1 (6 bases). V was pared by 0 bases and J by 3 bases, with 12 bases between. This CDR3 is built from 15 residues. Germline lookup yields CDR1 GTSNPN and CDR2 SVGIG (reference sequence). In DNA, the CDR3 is TGTGCCTGGAGTGTAGGGACACTGTTCAATCAGCCCCAGCATTTT. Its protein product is CAWSVGTLFNQPQHF.

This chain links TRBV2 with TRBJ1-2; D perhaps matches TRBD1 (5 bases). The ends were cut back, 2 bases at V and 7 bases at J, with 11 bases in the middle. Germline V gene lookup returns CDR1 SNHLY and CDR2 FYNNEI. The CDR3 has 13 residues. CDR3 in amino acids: CASSEQGLRGYTF. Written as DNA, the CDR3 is TGTGCCAGCAGTGAACAGGGCCTACGTGGCTACACCTTC.

CDR3 nucleotide sequence: TGCAGCGTAGGCCCGGGAGGAACCAATGAGCAGTTCTTC. This translates into CSVGPGGTNEQFF. The V call is TRBV29-1, the J call TRBJ2-1; 7 nucleotides agree with TRBD2. The CDR3 loop spans 13 amino acids. Germline V CDR1 and CDR2: SQVTM, ANQGSEA. V shed 6 bases and J 6 bases; nucleotides not matched to a gene: 8.

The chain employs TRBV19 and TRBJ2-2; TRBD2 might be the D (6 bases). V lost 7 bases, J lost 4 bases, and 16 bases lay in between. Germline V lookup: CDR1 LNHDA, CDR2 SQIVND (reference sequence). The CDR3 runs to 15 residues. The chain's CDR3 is CASIPAGTITGELFF. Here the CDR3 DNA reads TGTGCCAGTATTCCTGCGGGGACCATCACCGGGGAGCTGTTTTTT. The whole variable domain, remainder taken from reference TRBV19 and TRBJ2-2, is DGGITQSPKYLFRKEGQNVTLSCEQNLNHDAMYWYRQDPGQGLRLIYYSQIVNDFQKGDIAEGYSVSREKKESFPLTVTSAQKNPTAFYLCASIPAGTITGELFFGEGSRLTVL.

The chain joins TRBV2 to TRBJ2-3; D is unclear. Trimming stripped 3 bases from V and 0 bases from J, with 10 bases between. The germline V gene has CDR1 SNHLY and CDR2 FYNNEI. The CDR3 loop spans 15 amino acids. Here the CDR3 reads CASSDGLTSTDTQYF. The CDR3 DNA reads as TGTGCCAGCAGTGATGGTCTTACTAGCACAGATACGCAGTATTTT.

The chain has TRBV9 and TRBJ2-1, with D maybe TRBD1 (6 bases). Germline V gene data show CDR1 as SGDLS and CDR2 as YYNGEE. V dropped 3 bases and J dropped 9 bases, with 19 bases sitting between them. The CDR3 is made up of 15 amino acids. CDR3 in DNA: TGTGCCAGCAGCGCGACCGGGACACTTACAATTGAGCAGTTCTTC. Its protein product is CASSATGTLTIEQFF.

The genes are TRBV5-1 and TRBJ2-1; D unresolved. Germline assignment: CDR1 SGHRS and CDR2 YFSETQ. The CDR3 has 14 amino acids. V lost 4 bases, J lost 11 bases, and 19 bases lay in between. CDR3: CASSPENLRHKQFF. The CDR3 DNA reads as TGCGCCAGCAGCCCGGAGAATCTAAGGCATAAGCAGTTCTTC.

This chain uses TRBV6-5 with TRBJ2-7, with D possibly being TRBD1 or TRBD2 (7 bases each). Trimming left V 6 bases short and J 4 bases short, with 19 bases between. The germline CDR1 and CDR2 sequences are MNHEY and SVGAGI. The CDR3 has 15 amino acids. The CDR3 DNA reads TGTGCCAGCAGGGGGGGGGACAGCCGACTGTACGAGCAGTACTTC. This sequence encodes CASRGGDSRLYEQYF.

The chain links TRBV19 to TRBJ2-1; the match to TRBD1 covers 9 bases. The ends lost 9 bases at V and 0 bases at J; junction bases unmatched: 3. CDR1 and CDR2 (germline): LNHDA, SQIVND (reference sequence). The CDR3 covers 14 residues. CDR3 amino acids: CASDRGSSYNEQFF. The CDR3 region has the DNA TGTGCCAGCGACAGGGGGAGCTCCTACAATGAGCAGTTCTTC.

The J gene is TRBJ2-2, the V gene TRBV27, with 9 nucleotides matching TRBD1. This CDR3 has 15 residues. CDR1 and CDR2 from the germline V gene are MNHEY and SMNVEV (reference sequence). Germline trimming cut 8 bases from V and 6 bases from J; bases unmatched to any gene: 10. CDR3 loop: CASQTGTGPAGELFF. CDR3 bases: TGTGCCAGCCAGACCGGGACAGGGCCGGCCGGGGAGCTGTTTTTT.